Each of the 18 T cell receptor beta chains below was sequenced from the same sample in a study of blood T cell repertoires in COVID-19. Clones were read by immunoSEQ multiplex PCR, and TCRdb kept only the in-frame ones, dropping some. This repertoire shows about 17,000 clones, about 92% found once; its top ten account for 4.5% to 7%. Material: peripheral blood. These receptors all come from a human donor in a cohort sampled during active COVID-19.

The chain couples TRBV27 to TRBJ2-1; 7 bases match TRBD2. Per the germline V gene, CDR1 is MNHEY and CDR2 is SMNVEV (reference sequence). The V gene end was trimmed by 2 bases and the J gene end by 7 bases; junction bases not matched to a gene: 11. This CDR3 has 16 amino acids. The CDR3, as DNA: TGTGCCAGCAGTTTAGAGTGGGAGGGCCTTTGGAATGAGCAGTTCTTC. It specifies CASSLEWEGLWNEQFF.

This chain connects TRBV25-1 to TRBJ2-5; 9 bases fit TRBD2. Germline V lookup: CDR1 MGHDK, CDR2 SYGVNS. The CDR3 spans 16 residues. J gave up 0 bases and V 4 bases, and 6 bases lay outside the gene matches. DNA for the CDR3: TGTGCCAGCAGTGTTGCGGGGGGGCCCAACCAAGAGACCCAGTACTTC. Translated, it gives CASSVAGGPNQETQYF.

CDR3 in DNA: TGCAGCGCGGACTTTTTTCATGGCTACACCTTC. It codes for CSADFFHGYTF. V gene TRBV29-1 combines with J gene TRBJ1-2; D is undetermined. Germline-derived CDR1 and CDR2 are SQVTM and ANQGSEA. The CDR3 runs to 11 residues. The V and J ends lost 7 bases and 6 bases respectively, with 12 bases between them.

The rearrangement uses TRBV6-2 or TRBV6-3 and TRBJ1-1, with D tentatively TRBD1 (5 bases). The CDR3 spans 13 residues. Trimming cost V 5 bases and J 4 bases, with 11 bases left between them. Germline CDR1 and CDR2: MNHEY and SVGEGT. CDR3 DNA: TGTGCCAGCAGTCGACAGAGTAGCACTGAAGCTTTCTTT. It translates to CASSRQSSTEAFF.

This chain joins TRBV11-2 and TRBJ1-6, with D perhaps TRBD1 (6 bases). The CDR3 loop spans 15 amino acids. Trimming took 4 bases from V and 15 from J, leaving 22 bases between them. Germline CDR1 reads SGHAT; CDR2 reads FQNNGV. CDR3: CASSSKTGAIHVLHF. Written as DNA, the CDR3 is TGTGCCAGCAGCTCAAAGACAGGCGCTATTCACGTCCTCCACTTT. The entire variable domain, with the rest obtained from reference TRBV11-2 and TRBJ1-6, is as follows: EAGVAQSPRYKIIEKRQSVAFWCNPISGHATLYWYQQILGQGPKLLIQFQNNGVVDDSQLPKDRFSAERLKGVDSTLKIQPAKLEDSAVYLCASSSKTGAIHVLHFGNGTRLTVT.

The chain recombines TRBV6-2 or TRBV6-3 with TRBJ2-4; a possible D gene is TRBD2 (5 bases). There are 20 residues in the CDR3. The V and J ends lost 5 bases and 0 bases respectively, with 26 bases between them. The germline V gene has CDR1 MNHEY and CDR2 SVGEGT. CDR3 in DNA: TGTGCCAGCAGTGACGATGGGGAGATGTCCCAACTTCTAGCCAAAAACATTCAGTACTTC. It translates to CASSDDGEMSQLLAKNIQYF.

CDR3 sequence (DNA): TGTGCCAGCAGCATGCTAGCTACCTACGAGCAGTACTTC. The encoded protein is CASSMLATYEQYF. The genes are TRBV7-9 and TRBJ2-7, with a possible D match to TRBD2 (5 bases). CDR3 length: 13 residues. V lost 5 bases and J lost 2, with 10 bases in between. CDR1 and CDR2 (germline): SEHNR, FQNEAQ (reference sequence).

The V gene is TRBV18, the J gene TRBJ2-3; 8 nucleotides line up with TRBD2. CDR1 KGHSH and CDR2 LQKENI come from the germline V gene. The CDR3 extends over 15 amino acids. Trimming cost V 8 bases and J 5 bases; bases outside gene matches: 12. CDR3 coding DNA: TGTGCCAGCGCGACCGGGGGGGGCCGTCAAGATACGCAGTATTTT. Protein sequence: CASATGGGRQDTQYF.

This clone appeared a single time. The V call is TRBV5-6, the J call TRBJ1-1, with D hard to call. The CDR3 is 12 residues long. V was shortened by 0 bases and J by 8 bases, with 8 bases between the two germline ends. Germline lookup yields CDR1 SGHDT and CDR2 YYEEEE. The CDR3 here is CASSLGGWEAFF. The CDR3 DNA follows: TGTGCCAGCAGCTTGGGTGGCTGGGAAGCTTTCTTT.

This sequence joins TRBV29-1 and TRBJ2-7, with D perhaps matching TRBD1 (6 bases). Between the trimmed V and J ends, which lost 6 bases and 4 bases, there was a span of 19 bases. CDR3 length: 14 residues. Germline lookup yields CDR1 SQVTM and CDR2 ANQGSEA. The CDR3 loop is CSVSPGTREYEQYF. CDR3 in DNA: TGCAGCGTCTCCCCCGGGACAAGAGAATACGAGCAGTACTTC.

The chain combines TRBV9 with TRBJ2-3, with 10 bases matching TRBD2. There are 14 residues in the CDR3. With 0 bases clipped from V and 5 bases from J, the junction kept 0 bases outside the gene matches. CDR1 and CDR2 from the germline V gene are SGDLS and YYNGEE. This CDR3 is CASSVGTSGDTQYF. The CDR3, as DNA: TGTGCCAGCAGCGTAGGGACTAGCGGAGATACGCAGTATTTT.

For the CDR3, the DNA is TGTGCCAGCAGTCCTGCCATCTTACGGGACAGGACTAACACCGGGGAGCTGTTTTTT. This encodes CASSPAILRDRTNTGELFF. The J gene is TRBJ2-2, the V gene TRBV28; 8 bases map to TRBD1. Per germline, CDR1 MDHEN and CDR2 SYDVKM. V was clipped by 5 bases and J by 2 bases; unmatched bases: 16. The CDR3 has 19 residues.

This clone was seen more than once but under ten times. The chain joins TRBV27 to TRBJ2-1, with TRBD2 matching 10 bases. Per germline, CDR1 MNHEY and CDR2 SMNVEV (reference sequence). The trim removed 5 bases at V and 3 bases at J, leaving 4 bases unmatched. The CDR3 length is 15 residues. CDR3 DNA sequence: TGTGCCAGCAGTACTACTAGCGGGAACTACAATGAGCAGTTCTTC. Encoded protein: CASSTTSGNYNEQFF.

CDR3 bases: TGTGCCAGCAGCTTCAGGGTAGAGGGCTACACCTTC. Translation gives CASSFRVEGYTF. The V call is TRBV7-3, the J call TRBJ1-2; tentative D call: TRBD1 (5 bases). Germline V gives CDR1 SGHTA, CDR2 FQGTGA. There are 12 residues in the CDR3. V was clipped by 3 bases and J by 8 bases, with 10 bases between them.

The sample holds one count of this clone. The chain couples TRBV6-2 or TRBV6-3 to TRBJ1-1, with 11 bases fitting TRBD1. The length of the CDR3 is 18 residues. Trimming at V came to 0 bases and at J to 0 bases, leaving 6 bases not matched to a gene. Germline V gene data show CDR1 as MNHEY and CDR2 as SVGEGT. The CDR3 coding sequence is TGTGCCAGCAGTTACTCGATCGGACAGGGGGCAATGAACACTGAAGCTTTCTTT. It is translated as CASSYSIGQGAMNTEAFF.

The rearrangement uses TRBV29-1 and TRBJ1-1; TRBD1 matches at 9 bases. CDR1 and CDR2 (germline): SQVTM, ANQGSEA. The CDR3 has 16 amino acids. The trim removed 3 bases at V and 0 bases at J, leaving 8 bases unmatched. CDR3 DNA sequence: TGCAGCGTTGATGACCTGGACAGGGGCATGAACACTGAAGCTTTCTTT. This translates into CSVDDLDRGMNTEAFF.

The chain is built from TRBV28 and TRBJ2-1; 9 nucleotides align to TRBD1. The CDR3 consists of 16 residues. V shed 5 bases and J 7 bases; nucleotides not matched to a gene: 12. CDR1 and CDR2 (germline): MDHEN, SYDVKM. DNA of the CDR3: TGTGCCAGCAGTCTCGACAGGGGGTTCCTTAGGAATGAGCAGTTCTTC. As protein: CASSLDRGFLRNEQFF.

This rearrangement joins TRBV19 to TRBJ2-1; a weak D match, TRBD2 (5 bases). The germline V gene encodes CDR1 LNHDA and CDR2 SQIVND (reference sequence). The V gene lost 3 bases and the J gene lost 7 bases, with 13 bases spanning the gap. The length of the CDR3 is 14 residues. CDR3 DNA: TGTGCCAGTAGTATTACCGGGTGGGAGAATGAGCAGTTCTTC. As protein: CASSITGWENEQFF.